Presented here are 24 T cell receptor beta chains from one specimen sequenced in a study of CD8 T cells in ankylosing spondylitis. Using its own MiXCR run on the 5' RACE reads, TCRdb lists one record per CDR3 protein. Of 250,000 to 350,000 distinct CDR3 sequences detected, 15% to 25% appear once; the ten largest clones hold about 8.2%. Input material: blood, either unsorted or a sorted T cell fraction (not recorded which). These receptor sequences come from a male donor with ankylosing spondylitis or in good health (not recorded which).

The V gene is TRBV7-8, the J gene TRBJ1-2; 8 bases fit TRBD1. Trimming removed 5 bases from V and 4 bases from J; junction bases left unmatched: 9. The CDR3 contains 15 residues. CDR1 SGHVS and CDR2 FQNEAQ come from the germline V gene. For the CDR3, the DNA is TGTGCCAGCAGCCCAAACGGACAGGGAAGCTATGGCTACACCTTC. This sequence encodes CASSPNGQGSYGYTF.

This clonotype was counted between two and nine times. This chain uses TRBV3-1 with TRBJ1-3, with 8 bases aligning to TRBD1. After removal of 6 bases from V and 3 bases from J, the junction contained 7 bases not matched to a gene. Germline loops: CDR1 LGHDT, CDR2 YNNKEL (reference sequence). The CDR3 is 15 residues long. CDR3 sequence (DNA): TGTGCCAGCAGTTCGGACAGGGTGCGTGGAAACACCATATATTTT. It specifies CASSSDRVRGNTIYF.

The chain combines TRBV20-1 with TRBJ2-7; 7 bases map to TRBD2. Germline CDR1 reads DFQATT; CDR2 reads SNEGSKA (reference sequence). The CDR3 covers 13 residues. V was clipped by 3 bases and J by 3 bases; unmatched bases: 5. CDR3 amino acids: CSARLAVVYEQYV. The CDR3 DNA sequence: TGCAGTGCTAGGCTAGCGGTTGTCTACGAGCAGTACGTC.

This chain connects TRBV12-3 or TRBV12-4 to TRBJ2-2, with 15 bases matching TRBD2. The V and J ends lost 3 bases and 5 bases, in that order; junction bases with no gene match: 4. The CDR3 has 17 residues. This CDR3 reads CASSFGLAGGRTGELFF. The CDR3 bases are TGTGCCAGCAGTTTCGGACTAGCGGGAGGGCGGACCGGGGAGCTGTTTTTT.

The chain is built from TRBV15 and TRBJ1-1; 7 bases fit TRBD1. V gave up 0 bases and J gave up 7 bases; unmatched junction bases: 5. The CDR3 length is 14 residues. Germline V gene sequence: CDR1 LNHNV, CDR2 YYDKDF (reference sequence). The CDR3 loop is CATSRDRGIGEAFF. CDR3 DNA: TGTGCCACCAGCAGAGACAGGGGGATCGGTGAAGCTTTCTTT.

This clonotype was observed a few times. This rearrangement joins TRBV20-1 to TRBJ1-5, with TRBD1 identical over 7 bases. Germline V lookup: CDR1 DFQATT, CDR2 SNEGSKA (reference sequence). The junction had 9 bases not matched to a gene; V was cut back by 3 bases and J by 1 base. This CDR3 comprises 16 residues. Written as DNA, the CDR3 is TGCAGTGCTAGCGATCTTAACAGGGGAAGCAATCAGCCCCAGCATTTT. Translating it yields CSASDLNRGSNQPQHF.

This clonotype was recorded many times. The chain uses TRBV6-4 and TRBJ2-3; TRBD2 agrees at 9 bases. Germline V lookup: CDR1 MRHNA, CDR2 SNTAGT. CDR3 size: 16 residues. The trim removed 0 bases at V and 0 bases at J, leaving 1 base unmatched. This chain's CDR3 is CASSDSAGGSTDTQYF. CDR3 nucleotides: TGTGCCAGCAGTGACTCGGCGGGGGGGAGCACAGATACGCAGTATTTT.

This clonotype was observed at least ten times. The V call is TRBV20-1, the J call TRBJ2-1, with 9 bases aligning to TRBD2. After removal of 3 bases from V and 7 bases from J, the junction contained 7 bases not matched to a gene. This CDR3 contains 14 residues. Germline CDR1 reads DFQATT; CDR2 reads SNEGSKA (reference sequence). The CDR3 sequence is CSASYPSGINEQFF. The CDR3, as DNA: TGCAGTGCTAGTTACCCTAGCGGGATAAATGAGCAGTTCTTC.

In its sample, this clonotype was seen a few times. V usage is TRBV10-3 and J usage is TRBJ2-7, with D possibly TRBD1 on 6 matching bases. Germline values: CDR1 ENHRY, CDR2 SYGVKD. This CDR3 spans 12 amino acids. Trimming shortened V by 11 bases and J by 2 bases, and 13 bases separated the two germline ends. This CDR3 is CAVTGTPYEQYV. CDR3 bases: TGTGCCGTGACAGGAACGCCCTACGAGCAGTACGTC.

The chain joins TRBV28 to TRBJ2-2, with TRBD2 identical over 10 bases. After removal of 6 bases from V and 4 bases from J, the junction contained 5 bases not matched to a gene. Germline V gives CDR1 MDHEN, CDR2 SYDVKM. This CDR3 comprises 15 residues. The CDR3 bases are TGTGCCAGCAGCCTTAGCGGGGGGAGCACCGGGGAGCTGTTTTTT. It specifies CASSLSGGSTGELFF.

The V gene is TRBV29-1, the J gene TRBJ1-1; TRBD1 is a possible D gene (5 bases). Germline loops: CDR1 SQVTM, CDR2 ANQGSEA. CDR3 length: 13 residues. Trimming took 0 bases from V and 9 from J, leaving 14 bases between them. CDR3 protein: CSVEDLRGDKAFF. The DNA of the CDR3 is TGCAGCGTTGAAGATCTGCGAGGGGATAAAGCTTTCTTT.

This clonotype has more than one count but fewer than ten. The chain joins TRBV2 to TRBJ1-6, with 8 bases fitting TRBD1. Germline V CDR1 and CDR2: SNHLY, FYNNEI. This CDR3 has 14 residues. V shed 5 bases and J 9 bases; nucleotides not matched to a gene: 6. The CDR3 sequence is CASSRTGKGSPLHF. DNA for the CDR3: TGTGCCAGCAGTCGGACAGGGAAGGGTTCACCCCTCCACTTT.

This chain joins TRBV12-3 or TRBV12-4 and TRBJ2-7, with TRBD2 identical over 8 bases. V shed 5 bases and J 6 bases; nucleotides not matched to a gene: 3. CDR3 length: 12 amino acids. This chain's CDR3 is CASSTSGGEQYV. As DNA, the CDR3 is TGTGCCAGCAGTACAAGCGGGGGCGAGCAGTACGTC.

The chain carries TRBV29-1 and TRBJ2-3, with 11 bases matching TRBD2. Germline V gene data show CDR1 as SQVTM and CDR2 as ANQGSEA. The CDR3 consists of 16 residues. V dropped 4 bases and J dropped 4; count of bases not matched to a gene: 10. Here the CDR3 DNA reads TGCAGCGTTGGGGGGATGTCTAGCGGGAGGTCAGATACGCAGTATTTT. This sequence encodes CSVGGMSSGRSDTQYF.

In the case of this clonotype: This sequence may be a read error, since a much larger clone differs from it by one base. This sequence joins TRBV14 and TRBJ2-1; D is undetermined. The V gene's germline CDR1 is SGHDN and CDR2 FVKESK. This CDR3 spans 11 amino acids. CDR3 sequence reads: CASSAYSEQFF. The DNA for the CDR3 is TGTGCCAGCAGCGCCTACAGTGAGCAGTTCTTC. Full variable domain (outside the CDR3, taken from reference TRBV14 and TRBJ2-1): EAGVTQFPSHSVIEKGQTVTLRCDPISGHDNLYWYRRVMGKEIKFLLHFVKESKQDESGMPNNRFLAERTGGTYSTLKVQPAELEDSGVYFCASSAYSEQFFGPGTRLTVL.

Ten or more counts support this clonotype. Here the CDR3 reads CASSLFTRSYNEQFF. The CDR3 nucleotides are TGTGCCAGCAGCTTGTTCACCAGATCCTACAATGAGCAGTTCTTC. J is TRBJ2-1 and V is TRBV11-2; D is undetermined. Trimming left V 3 bases short and J 1 base short, with 10 bases between. CDR3 length: 15 amino acids. Germline V gene data show CDR1 as SGHAT and CDR2 as FQNNGV.

V and J are TRBV27 and TRBJ2-3; TRBD2 agrees at 13 bases. This CDR3 has 18 amino acids. J was trimmed by 5 bases and V by 2 bases; bases with no gene match: 10. CDR1 and CDR2 from the germline V gene are MNHEY and SMNVEV (reference sequence). The CDR3 loop reads CASSLRWTSGSVGDTQYF. The CDR3 nucleotides are TGTGCCAGCAGTTTAAGGTGGACTAGCGGGAGCGTGGGAGATACGCAGTATTTT.

This clonotype has more than one count but fewer than ten. The chain carries TRBV11-2 and TRBJ1-6; maybe TRBD1 (6 bases). Trimming took 1 base from V and 6 from J, leaving 10 bases between them. The CDR3 spans 15 residues. Germline CDR1 and CDR2: SGHAT and FQNNGV. The CDR3 nucleotides read TGTGCCAGCAGCTTAGGGGTCAGGGGTAATTCACCCCTCCACTTT. Translating it yields CASSLGVRGNSPLHF.

In its sample, this clonotype was seen a few times. The chain joins TRBV28 to TRBJ2-3; D gene unclear. Germline V CDR1 and CDR2: MDHEN, SYDVKM. Trimming pared 9 bases from V and 1 base from J, leaving 11 bases between. The CDR3 runs to 13 residues. CDR3 DNA sequence: TGTGCCAGTGGCGACCGGGGCACAGATACGCAGTATTTT. Protein sequence: CASGDRGTDTQYF.

This chain links TRBV28 with TRBJ2-3; D not resolved. The V gene lost 4 bases and the J gene lost 1 base, with 18 bases spanning the gap. The CDR3 extends over 17 amino acids. Germline CDR1 reads MDHEN; CDR2 reads SYDVKM. CDR3: CASSSQGRKRGTDTQYF. The CDR3 DNA reads TGTGCCAGCAGTTCCCAAGGCAGGAAGAGAGGCACAGATACGCAGTATTTT.

The chain combines TRBV12-3 or TRBV12-4 with TRBJ2-5; tentatively, D is TRBD1 (6 bases). Trimming removed 2 bases at V and 1 base at J, with 8 bases between. The CDR3 loop spans 14 amino acids. In DNA, the CDR3 is TGTGCCAGCAGTTTACAGGGGCGCCAAGAGACCCAGTACTTC. Its translation is CASSLQGRQETQYF.

This chain joins TRBV4-2 and TRBJ2-3; possibly TRBD1 for D (5 bases). The V and J ends lost 0 bases and 0 bases respectively, with 7 bases between them. CDR1 and CDR2 (germline): LGHNA, YNFKEQ. This CDR3 has 15 residues. DNA of the CDR3: TGTGCCAGCAGCCAAGAGGGGCGGAGCACAGATACGCAGTATTTT. Its protein product is CASSQEGRSTDTQYF.

There are a few counts of this clonotype. The chain is built from TRBV12-3 or TRBV12-4 and TRBJ1-1; D may be TRBD1 (5 bases). CDR3 size: 14 residues. Trimming pared 3 bases from V and 0 bases from J, leaving 8 bases between. The DNA of the CDR3 is TGTGCCAGCAGTTTGGGGGAGGTGAACACTGAAGCTTTCTTT. It codes for CASSLGEVNTEAFF.

The chain links TRBV11-2 to TRBJ2-3; TRBD1 matches 8 bases. From germline, CDR1 is SGHAT and CDR2 FQNNGV. The CDR3 contains 16 residues. V was clipped by 4 bases and J by 1 base; unmatched bases: 7. CDR3 sequence reads: CASSSQGARGTDTQYF. The CDR3, as DNA: TGTGCCAGCAGCTCTCAGGGGGCCAGGGGCACAGATACGCAGTATTTT.